The rows below give T cell receptor beta chains drawn from one sample of a study of blood T cell repertoires in COVID-19. Sequenced by immunoSEQ multiplex PCR; TCRdb stores in-frame clones only, minus some. The sample shows roughly 250,000 clones, more than 85% of them seen only once. Sequencing was done on a sample of PBMCs or T cells enriched from blood (not recorded which). Every receptor here comes from a woman between 50 and 59 years old who had recovered from COVID-19. Both conserved end residues are part of each CDR3. Each record gives: CDR3 length, clone size, D gene, J gene, V gene, CDR3 DNA, CDR3 protein. D genes are given only for firm matches. Expanded clones get a size class; other rows say once, few or many, or leave the size out.

13	-	-	TRBJ1-5	TRBV3-1/TRBV3-2	TGTGCCAGCAGCCAGCAACAGGATCAGCCCCAGCATTTT	CASSQQQDQPQHF
12	once	-	TRBJ1-2	TRBV5-6	TGTGCCAGCAGCGACGAGGGAGAGGGCTACACCTTC	CASSDEGEGYTF
13	-	TRBD2	TRBJ2-3	TRBV6-2/TRBV6-3	TGTGCCAGCAGTTACGAGCGGGAGGATACGCAGTATTTT	CASSYEREDTQYF
14	-	-	TRBJ1-4	TRBV2	TGTGCCAGCAGAGCAGGGGCCCTTAATGAAAAACTGTTTTTT	CASRAGALNEKLFF
13	-	-	TRBJ1-1	TRBV18	TGTGCCAGCTCACCTCGGGGAGGGACTGAAGCTTTCTTT	CASSPRGGTEAFF
21	-	-	TRBJ1-3	TRBV21-1	TGTGCCAGCAGCAATCCCTGGACGCCTCCCGGGGGAAGAAGCTCTGGAAACACCATATATTTT	CASSNPWTPPGGRSSGNTIYF
13	few	-	TRBJ1-1	TRBV18	TGTGCCAGCTCGCCCGGTTTTGGCACTGAAGCTTTCTTT	CASSPGFGTEAFF
15	-	TRBD2	TRBJ2-3	TRBV5-1	TGCGCCAGCAGAGTAGCGGGAGGGTACACAGATACGCAGTATTTT	CASRVAGGYTDTQYF
15	-	TRBD2	TRBJ2-7	TRBV24-1	TGTGCCACCAGCCACGGACTAGCGGGAGGTAACGAGCAGTACTTC	CATSHGLAGGNEQYF
14	-	-	TRBJ1-1	TRBV2	TGTGCCAGCACCTCCACCTCCAGGGAATCTGAAGCTTTCTTT	CASTSTSRESEAFF
14	-	-	TRBJ2-7	TRBV11-2	TGTGCCAGCAGCGGGAACAGGGTTCGGAACGAGCAGTACTTC	CASSGNRVRNEQYF
13	-	-	TRBJ1-4	TRBV18	TGTGCCAGCTCGCGCGGTAGTGATGAAAAACTGTTTTTT	CASSRGSDEKLFF
16	once	TRBD2	TRBJ2-1	TRBV6-2/TRBV6-3	TGTGCCAGCAGTCCACTAGCGGGAGCTCGGTACAATGAGCAGTTCTTC	CASSPLAGARYNEQFF
11	-	-	TRBJ1-1	TRBV11-2	TGTGCCAGCAGCCCAAACACTGAAGCTTTCTTT	CASSPNTEAFF
13	-	-	TRBJ2-7	TRBV7-9	TGTGCCAGCAGCTTTCAGGGCCCCTACGAGCAGTACTTC	CASSFQGPYEQYF
15	once	-	TRBJ2-7	TRBV5-7	TGTGCCAGCAGCTTGCGGGGAGATCCCTCCTACGAGCAGTACTTC	CASSLRGDPSYEQYF
14	-	-	TRBJ2-5	TRBV18	TGTGCCAGCTCCCCAGGGACACCACCCGAGTCCCAGTACTTC	CASSPGTPPESQYF
18	-	-	TRBJ2-7	TRBV28	TGTGCCAGCGTTGGAGAGGGGGAGGGCCTTGTTTTTAGCTACGAGCAGTACTTC	CASVGEGEGLVFSYEQYF
12	-	-	TRBJ1-3	TRBV3-1/TRBV3-2	TGTGCCAGCAGCCTACCCGGGGACACCATATATTTT	CASSLPGDTIYF
16	-	TRBD2	TRBJ2-1	TRBV10-3	TGTGCCACCGGGACTAGCGGGGGAAGCTCCTACAATGAGCAGTTCTTC	CATGTSGGSSYNEQFF
15	-	-	TRBJ2-6	TRBV2	TGTGCCAGCAGTGAATCCCGGTCGGGGGCCAACGTCCTGACTTTC	CASSESRSGANVLTF
15	few	-	TRBJ1-1	TRBV10-3	TGTGCCATCCGTTCGATAGGGGCTAAGAACACTGAAGCTTTCTTT	CAIRSIGAKNTEAFF
15	-	TRBD2	TRBJ2-4	TRBV29-1	TGCAGCGGGATTGGACTAGGCCAGGCCAAAAACATTCAGTACTTC	CSGIGLGQAKNIQYF
15	-	TRBD1	TRBJ1-5	TRBV6-4	TGTGCCAGCAGTGACTCGAACAGGGGGCTTCAGCCCCAGCATTTT	CASSDSNRGLQPQHF
14	-	TRBD1	TRBJ2-3	TRBV7-9	TGTGCCAGCAGCTCCGGGACAGGGGCAGATACGCAGTATTTT	CASSSGTGADTQYF
14	-	-	TRBJ2-5	TRBV6-1	TGTGCCAGCAGTGACGGGACTTTTTATCGGACCCAGTACTTC	CASSDGTFYRTQYF
14	few	TRBD1	TRBJ1-5	TRBV19	TGTGCCAGTCAGCCAGGACAGGGCTATCAGCCCCAGCATTTT	CASQPGQGYQPQHF
14	-	-	TRBJ2-2	TRBV6-4	TGTGCCAGCAGGATAACTAGGAACACCGGGGAGCTGTTTTTT	CASRITRNTGELFF
18	-	TRBD2	TRBJ2-1	TRBV9	TGTGCCAGCAGCGTTGGTCTAGCGGGAGGCCAATCCTACAATGAGCAGTTCTTC	CASSVGLAGGQSYNEQFF
14	-	TRBD1	TRBJ2-3	TRBV3-1/TRBV3-2	TGTGCCAGCAGGCGGACAGGGGCCCCAGATACGCAGTATTTT	CASRRTGAPDTQYF
14	-	-	TRBJ2-3	TRBV7-8	TGTGCCAGCAGCTTGACAGGTTTCACAGATACGCAGTATTTT	CASSLTGFTDTQYF